This T cell receptor (beta chain) was observed in a study of blood T cell repertoires in COVID-19. The overall study: PBMCs, B-cell-depleted T cells, or T cells provided the cDNA or gDNA that made up the material.

Generated by immunoSEQ multiplex PCR, the TCRdb table keeps only in-frame clones and is missing some. This sample has 250,000 to 350,000 clones; about 85% occur once, and the top ten carry roughly 2.6%. Germline assignment: CDR1 MNHEY and CDR2 SMNVEV (reference sequence). Trimming took 5 bases from V and 2 from J; bases not matched to a gene: 7. The length of the CDR3 is 16 residues. The receptor was isolated from a woman aged 45-65 years who had recovered from COVID-19. Sequencing was performed on PBMCs or T cells enriched from blood (not recorded which). The chain carries TRBV27 and TRBJ2-2; 8 bases agree with TRBD2. CDR3 DNA: TGTGCCAGCAGTATCGTAGCGGGAAGAAACACCGGGGAGCTGTTTTTT. It yields the protein CASSIVAGRNTGELFF.